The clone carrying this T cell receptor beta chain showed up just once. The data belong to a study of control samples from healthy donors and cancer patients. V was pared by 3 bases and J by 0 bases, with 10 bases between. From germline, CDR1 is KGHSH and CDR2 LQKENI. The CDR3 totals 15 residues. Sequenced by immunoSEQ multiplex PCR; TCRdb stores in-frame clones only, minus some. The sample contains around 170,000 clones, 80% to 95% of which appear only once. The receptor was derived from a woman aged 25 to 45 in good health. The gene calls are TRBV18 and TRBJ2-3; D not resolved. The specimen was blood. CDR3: CASSPGSLSTDTQYF. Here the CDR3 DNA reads TGTGCCAGCTCACCGGGTAGCCTTAGCACAGATACGCAGTATTTT.